This T cell receptor delta chain was found in a study of human gamma delta and Vdelta1 T cells. TCRdb re-called the PCR reads with CATT. The data hold around 6,000 delta-chain clones, with about a tenth observed a single time. This clone is medium-sized by share. The CDR3 is 19 amino acids. With 2 bases clipped from V and 0 bases from J, the junction kept 13 bases outside the gene matches. CDR1 is TSWWSYY and CDR2 is QGS in the germline V gene. The sequence was collected from a human donor in good health. J is TRDJ1 and V is TRDV1; TRDD3 matches 9 bases. Source material: naive CD27+ Vdelta1 gamma-delta T cells from blood. The CDR3 DNA follows: TGTGCTCTTGGGGAATCATCATATAGGGGGATACAATACACCGATAAACTCATCTTT. This encodes CALGESSYRGIQYTDKLIF.